One and the same sample provided the 8 T cell receptor beta chains below, sequenced in a study of blood T cell repertoires in COVID-19 (dated by TCRdb to the early 2020s). Libraries came from the immunoSEQ multiplex PCR assay. As stored in TCRdb, this immuneACCESS dataset retains in-frame rearrangements with V and J assigned. A fraction of the clones does not appear; measured against another copy, unresolved V genes explain less than half of the discrepancy, and the remainder lacks a known reason. The sample table records 150,000 to 250,000 clones; 70% to 85% of these occur just once. The ten largest account for 6.9% of the sample. The sequenced sample was peripheral blood. These receptors came from a human donor with acute or convalescent COVID-19. The donor label of this sample is uncertain.

This clone occurred once. This chain uses TRBV11-1 with TRBJ2-5, with D tentatively TRBD2 (5 bases). Germline V gives CDR1 SGHAT, CDR2 FQDESV (reference sequence). This CDR3 spans 15 amino acids. Trimming took off 5 bases at V and 7 bases at J, with 20 bases between the two ends. CDR3 sequence (DNA): TGTGCCAGCAGCCTCACGGACGGCTCGGGATGGACCCAGTACTTC. It is translated as CASSLTDGSGWTQYF.

The chain uses TRBV24-1 and TRBJ1-2, with D unclear. The CDR3 covers 12 residues. The germline CDR1 and CDR2 sequences are KGHDR and SFDVKD. V lost 3 bases, J lost 4 bases, and 5 bases lay in between. CDR3 coding DNA: TGTGCCACCAGTGATCCCGGCTATGGCTACACCTTC. Translated: CATSDPGYGYTF.

This chain joins TRBV7-3 and TRBJ2-5; no clear D gene. Per the germline V gene, CDR1 is SGHTA and CDR2 is FQGTGA. CDR3 length equals 14 residues. The V and J ends lost 1 base and 1 base respectively, with 7 bases between them. The CDR3 DNA sequence: TGTGCCAGCAGCTTAAACGGGTTCCAAGAGACCCAGTACTTC. This translates into CASSLNGFQETQYF. The full variable domain, with the rest looked up from reference TRBV7-3 and TRBJ2-5, is GAGVSQTPSNKVTEKGKYVELRCDPISGHTALYWYRQSLGQGPEFLIYFQGTGAADDSGLPNDRFFAVRPEGSVSTLKIQRTERGDSAVYLCASSLNGFQETQYFGPGTRLLVL.

This clone was seen more than once but under ten times. The chain combines TRBV2 with TRBJ1-4; TRBD1 agrees at 8 bases. The V gene end was trimmed by 7 bases and the J gene end by 7 bases; junction bases not matched to a gene: 2. CDR3 length: 12 amino acids. Germline loops: CDR1 SNHLY, CDR2 FYNNEI. The CDR3 protein is CASKTGAEKLFF. CDR3 nucleotide sequence: TGTGCCAGCAAGACAGGGGCTGAAAAACTGTTTTTT.

This rearrangement joins TRBV10-3 to TRBJ2-7; 11 bases line up with TRBD1. J gave up 5 bases and V 9 bases, and 6 bases lay outside the gene matches. Germline CDR1 ENHRY, CDR2 SYGVKD. CDR3 size: 13 residues. In DNA form, the CDR3 reads TGTGCCATTAGGTCGGACAGGGGGCACGAGCAGTACTTC. It translates to CAIRSDRGHEQYF.

V gene TRBV3-1 (or the pseudogene TRBV3-2) combines with J gene TRBJ2-7; 8 bases are shared with TRBD1. Germline-derived CDR1 and CDR2 are LGHDT and YNNKEL (reference sequence). This CDR3 spans 14 amino acids. V was pared by 1 base and J by 7 bases, with 6 bases of the junction left unmatched. The CDR3 spells CASSQGRTGREQYF. The CDR3 bases are TGTGCCAGCAGCCAAGGCCGGACAGGGAGGGAGCAGTACTTC.

The chain uses TRBV30 and TRBJ1-6, with D perhaps matching TRBD1 (5 bases). Germline V lookup: CDR1 GTSNPN, CDR2 SVGIG (reference sequence). The CDR3 contains 16 residues. Trimming shortened V by 6 bases and J by 11 bases, and 26 bases separated the two germline ends. This CDR3 is CACLPGLGIGGPPLHF. The CDR3 DNA is TGTGCCTGTCTACCGGGACTGGGAATTGGGGGACCACCCCTCCACTTT.

In DNA form, the CDR3 reads TGTGCCAGCAGCTCCGGGGAGGCGACTGAAGCTTTCTTT. It codes for CASSSGEATEAFF. The chain uses TRBV5-4 and TRBJ1-1; D gene uncertain. Germline assignment: CDR1 SGHNT and CDR2 YYREEE (reference sequence). Trimming pared 3 bases from V and 5 bases from J, leaving 11 bases between. The CDR3 has 13 amino acids.